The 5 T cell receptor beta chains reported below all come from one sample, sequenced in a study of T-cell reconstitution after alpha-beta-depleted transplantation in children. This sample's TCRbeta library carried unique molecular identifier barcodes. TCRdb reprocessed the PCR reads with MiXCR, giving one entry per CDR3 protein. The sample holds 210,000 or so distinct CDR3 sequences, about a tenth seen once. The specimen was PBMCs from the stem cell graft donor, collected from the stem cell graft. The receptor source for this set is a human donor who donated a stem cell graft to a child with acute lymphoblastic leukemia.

For the CDR3, the DNA is TGCAGTGCTAGAGAGCTATCGACAGCCCTTTGGAACGAGCAGTACTTC. As protein: CSARELSTALWNEQYF. V and J are TRBV20-1 and TRBJ2-7; D possibly corresponds to TRBD1 (5 bases). V gave up 0 bases and J gave up 5 bases, with 20 bases separating them. Germline values: CDR1 DFQATT, CDR2 SNEGSKA (reference sequence). The CDR3 consists of 16 residues.

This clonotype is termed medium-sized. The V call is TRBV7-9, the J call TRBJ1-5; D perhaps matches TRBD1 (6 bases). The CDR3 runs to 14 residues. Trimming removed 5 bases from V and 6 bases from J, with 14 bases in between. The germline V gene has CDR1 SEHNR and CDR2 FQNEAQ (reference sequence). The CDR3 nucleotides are TGTGCCAGCAGCGAGGGGGGGAGGGGTCAGCCCCAGCATTTT. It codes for CASSEGGRGQPQHF.

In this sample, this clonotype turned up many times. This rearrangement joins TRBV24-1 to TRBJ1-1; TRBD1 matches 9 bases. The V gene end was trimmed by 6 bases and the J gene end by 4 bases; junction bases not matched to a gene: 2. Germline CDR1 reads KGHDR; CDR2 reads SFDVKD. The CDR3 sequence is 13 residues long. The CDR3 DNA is TGTGCCACCAGTTGGGGACAGGGCACTGAAGCTTTCTTT. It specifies CATSWGQGTEAFF.

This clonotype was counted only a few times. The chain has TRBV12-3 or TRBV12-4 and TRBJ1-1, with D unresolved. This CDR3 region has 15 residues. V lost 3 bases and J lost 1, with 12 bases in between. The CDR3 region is CASSFRPTGNTEAFF. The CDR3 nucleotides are TGTGCCAGCAGTTTCCGGCCGACCGGGAACACTGAAGCTTTCTTT.

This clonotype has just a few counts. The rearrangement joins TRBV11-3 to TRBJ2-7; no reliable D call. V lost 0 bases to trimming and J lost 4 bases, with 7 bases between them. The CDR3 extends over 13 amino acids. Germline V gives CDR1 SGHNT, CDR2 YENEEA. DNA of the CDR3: TGTGCCAGCAGCTTAGATTCCCAATACGAGCAGTACTTC. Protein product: CASSLDSQYEQYF.